This T cell receptor beta chain is drawn from a study of identical twins. The CDR3 contains 14 residues. Germline V gene lookup returns CDR1 SGHTA and CDR2 FQGNSA. The V segment lost 5 bases and the J segment 3 bases; nucleotides outside the gene matches: 4. A single record per CDR3 protein comes from TCRdb applying MiXCR to the 5' RACE reads. The sample shows roughly 710,000 distinct CDR3 sequences, less than 7% of them seen only once. This TCR came from a young man in good health. Sample: naive T cells sorted from blood. The chain uses TRBV7-2 and TRBJ2-1; 7 bases line up with TRBD2. DNA of the CDR3: TGTGCCAGCAGCCGAGCGGGACGCTACAATGAGCAGTTCTTC. Its translation: CASSRAGRYNEQFF.